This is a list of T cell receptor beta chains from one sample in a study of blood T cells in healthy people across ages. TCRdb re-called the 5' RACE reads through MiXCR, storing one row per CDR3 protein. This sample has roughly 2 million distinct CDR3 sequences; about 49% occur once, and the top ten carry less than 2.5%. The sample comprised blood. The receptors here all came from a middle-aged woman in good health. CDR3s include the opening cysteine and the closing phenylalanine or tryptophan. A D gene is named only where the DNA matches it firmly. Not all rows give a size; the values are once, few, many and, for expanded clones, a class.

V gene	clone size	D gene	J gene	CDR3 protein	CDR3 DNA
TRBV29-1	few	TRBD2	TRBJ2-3	CSVVGSSGGGDTQYF	TGCAGCGTTGTTGGTAGCAGCGGGGGGGGAGATACGCAGTATTTT
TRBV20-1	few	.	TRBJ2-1	CSARERLATHNEQFF	TGCAGTGCTAGAGAGCGGCTAGCTACTCACAATGAGCAGTTCTTC
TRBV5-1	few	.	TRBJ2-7	CASSRETTYYEQYF	TGCGCCAGCAGCCGTGAGACAACCTACTACGAGCAGTACTTC
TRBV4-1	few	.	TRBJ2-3	CASSAPGSNTQYF	TGCGCCAGCAGCGCACCGGGATCTAATACGCAGTATTTT
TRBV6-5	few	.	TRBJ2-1	CASSLGEGYNEQFF	TGTGCCAGCAGTTTAGGAGAGGGGTACAATGAGCAGTTCTTC
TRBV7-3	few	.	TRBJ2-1	CASSYYHQGVEIYNEQFF	TGTGCCAGCAGCTATTACCACCAGGGCGTCGAAATATACAATGAGCAGTTCTTC
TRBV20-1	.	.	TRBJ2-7	CSARDIRGSLGSEQYF	TGCAGTGCTAGAGATATCAGGGGTAGTCTAGGAAGCGAGCAGTACTTC
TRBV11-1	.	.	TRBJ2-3	CASSLRETPITDTQYF	TGTGCCAGCAGCTTACGGGAGACCCCTATCACAGATACGCAGTATTTT
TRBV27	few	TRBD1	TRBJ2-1	CASRSDRGREFF	TGTGCCAGCAGATCCGACAGGGGAAGGGAGTTCTTC
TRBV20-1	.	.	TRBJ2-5	CSAPIEVAETQYF	TGCAGTGCCCCGATAGAGGTGGCGGAGACCCAGTACTTC
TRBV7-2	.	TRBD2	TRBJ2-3	CASSPGTRRTQYF	TGTGCCAGCAGTCCCGGGACTAGGCGTACGCAGTATTTT
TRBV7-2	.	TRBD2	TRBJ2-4	CASSTTGGPGAKNIQYF	TGTGCCAGCAGCACAACGGGGGGGCCCGGGGCCAAAAACATTCAGTACTTC
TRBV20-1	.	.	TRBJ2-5	CSARDAAPEIWETQYF	TGCAGTGCTAGAGACGCCGCCCCGGAGATTTGGGAGACCCAGTACTTC
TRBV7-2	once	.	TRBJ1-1	CASSRQSYNTEAFF	TGTGCCAGCAGTCGACAGAGTTACAACACTGAAGCTTTCTTT
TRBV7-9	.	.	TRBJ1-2	CASSVQLQGGNGYTF	TGTGCCAGCAGCGTACAACTCCAGGGTGGAAATGGCTACACCTTC
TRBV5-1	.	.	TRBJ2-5	CASMGVSQETQYF	TGCGCCAGCATGGGGGTTAGCCAAGAGACCCAGTACTTC
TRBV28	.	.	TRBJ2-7	CASGRAEPFRSQYF	TGTGCCTCCGGACGAGCGGAGCCCTTCAGGTCCCAGTACTTC
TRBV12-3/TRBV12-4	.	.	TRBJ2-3	CASSRRRLDGLLDTQYF	TGTGCCAGCAGCCGAAGACGACTAGACGGTCTTCTCGATACGCAGTATTTT
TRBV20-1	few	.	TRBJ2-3	CSASPLVSTDTQYF	TGCAGTGCCAGCCCGCTAGTCAGCACAGATACGCAGTATTTT
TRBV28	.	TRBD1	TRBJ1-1	CASSPWTGGSEAFF	TGTGCCAGCAGTCCATGGACAGGGGGCAGTGAAGCTTTCTTT
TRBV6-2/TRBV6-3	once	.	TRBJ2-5	CASSYPLEGKNEQYF	TGTGCCAGCAGTTACCCCCTAGAAGGGAAGAATGAGCAGTACTTC
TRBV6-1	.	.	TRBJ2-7	CASKEGILGSYEQYF	TGTGCCAGCAAAGAGGGGATCTTGGGGTCCTACGAGCAGTACTTC
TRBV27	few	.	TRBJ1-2	CASSRGAGLHYNYGYTF	TGTGCCAGCAGCCGGGGGGCAGGGCTTCACTATAACTATGGCTACACCTTC
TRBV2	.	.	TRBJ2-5	CASRPRQIQETQYF	TGTGCCAGCCGCCCCCGACAGATCCAAGAGACCCAGTACTTC
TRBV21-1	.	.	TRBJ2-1	CASSKDQLGYYGGPYNEQFF	TGTGCCAGCAGTAAAGACCAACTCGGATACTACGGCGGGCCTTACAATGAGCAGTTCTTC
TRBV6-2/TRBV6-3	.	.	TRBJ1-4	CASSYGSGASNEKLFF	TGTGCCAGCAGTTACGGCTCCGGGGCTAGTAATGAAAAACTGTTTTTT
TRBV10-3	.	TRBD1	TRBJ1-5	CAISELQGNSNQPQHF	TGTGCCATCAGTGAGTTACAGGGGAATAGCAATCAGCCCCAGCATTTT
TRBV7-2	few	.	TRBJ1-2	CASSLVGGPSGYTF	TGTGCCAGCAGCTTAGTAGGGGGGCCGAGTGGCTACACCTTC
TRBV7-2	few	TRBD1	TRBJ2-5	CASSLFGQGDETQYF	TGTGCCAGCAGCTTATTCGGACAGGGTGATGAGACCCAGTACTTC
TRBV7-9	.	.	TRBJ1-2	CASSLGGIASYGYTF	TGTGCCAGCAGCTTAGGTGGGATAGCTAGCTATGGCTACACCTTC
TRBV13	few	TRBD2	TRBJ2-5	CASSLSRAGGPTQYF	TGTGCCAGCAGCTTATCCCGAGCGGGGGGTCCCACCCAGTACTTC
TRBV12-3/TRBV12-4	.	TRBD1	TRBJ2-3	CASSPTGQGFLDTQYF	TGTGCCAGCAGTCCCACCGGACAGGGATTCCTAGATACGCAGTATTTT
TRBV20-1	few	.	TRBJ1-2	CSAPPGMAYGYTF	TGCAGTGCTCCCCCCGGGATGGCCTATGGCTACACCTTC
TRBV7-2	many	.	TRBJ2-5	CASSLRGLLDQETQYF	TGTGCCAGCAGCTTACGCGGATTGTTGGATCAAGAGACCCAGTACTTC
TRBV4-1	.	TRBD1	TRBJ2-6	CASSQTGQGLRSGANVLTF	TGCGCCAGCAGCCAAACTGGACAGGGGTTAAGGTCTGGGGCCAACGTCCTGACTTTC
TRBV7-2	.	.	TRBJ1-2	CASSLKGGNYGYTF	TGTGCCAGCAGCTTGAAGGGGGGCAACTATGGCTACACCTTC
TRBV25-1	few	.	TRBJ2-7	CASSQRGFYEQYF	TGTGCCAGCAGCCAAAGGGGCTTCTACGAGCAGTACTTC
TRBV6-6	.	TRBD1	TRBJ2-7	CASKGQQRNEQYF	TGTGCCAGCAAGGGACAGCAAAGGAACGAGCAGTACTTC
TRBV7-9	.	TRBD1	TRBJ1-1	CASRPETGPTEAFF	TGTGCCAGCAGACCTGAGACAGGGCCCACTGAAGCTTTCTTT
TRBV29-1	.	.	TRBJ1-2	CSVAQGIANYGYTF	TGCAGCGTTGCTCAGGGAATAGCTAACTATGGCTACACCTTC
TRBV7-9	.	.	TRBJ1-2	CASSLETDYYGYTF	TGTGCCAGCAGCTTAGAGACAGATTACTATGGCTACACCTTC
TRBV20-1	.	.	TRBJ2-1	CSARSSGIRSIEQFF	TGCAGTGCTAGATCCTCCGGGATCCGATCTATAGAGCAGTTCTTC
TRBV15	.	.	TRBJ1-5	CATSRDTGRNQPQHF	TGTGCCACCAGCAGAGATACAGGGCGCAATCAGCCCCAGCATTTT
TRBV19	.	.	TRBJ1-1	CASSRDGYTEAFF	TGTGCCAGTAGCCGGGACGGGTACACTGAAGCTTTCTTT
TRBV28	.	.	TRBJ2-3	CASRGLYRVGTDTQYF	TGTGCCAGCAGGGGACTTTACAGGGTGGGCACAGATACGCAGTATTTT
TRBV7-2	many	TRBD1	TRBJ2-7	CASSSPGQGQYEQYF	TGTGCCAGCAGCTCGCCGGGACAGGGCCAGTACGAGCAGTACTTC
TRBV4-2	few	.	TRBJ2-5	CASSQAASPQETQYF	TGTGCCAGCAGCCAAGCCGCAAGCCCACAAGAGACCCAGTACTTC
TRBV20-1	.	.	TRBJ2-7	CSGHPGLYYEQYF	TGCAGTGGCCACCCGGGACTTTACTACGAGCAGTACTTC
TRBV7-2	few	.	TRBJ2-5	CASSSPPQSGKQETQYF	TGTGCCAGCAGCTCACCCCCTCAGTCAGGGAAGCAAGAGACCCAGTACTTC